This paragraph reports one T cell receptor beta chain. This sample is drawn from a study of technical replicates of blood from several donors. Repertoires were generated with immunoSEQ multiplex PCR, while TCRdb's copy carries only in-frame clones and drops some. The data show tens of thousands of clones, around 95% seen once. The sequencing sample was made of T cells isolated from PBMCs. This TCR was recovered from a human donor in good health.

CDR3 nucleotides: TGCGCCAGCAGCTTACCAGGGTCCGGAAACACCATATATTTT. Amino acid sequence: CASSLPGSGNTIYF. The gene calls are TRBV5-1 and TRBJ1-3; tentatively, D is TRBD1 (5 bases). CDR1 is SGHRS and CDR2 is YFSETQ in the germline V gene. The CDR3 totals 14 residues. V was trimmed by 2 bases and J by 4 bases, leaving 10 bases between them.